A single sample gave rise to the 29 T cell receptor beta chains below, sequenced in a study of blood T cell repertoires in COVID-19. Using immunoSEQ multiplex PCR, the repertoire was profiled, and TCRdb retains in-frame clones only, with some absent. Here the sample spans approximately 150,000 clones, around 87% being singletons. What was sequenced was peripheral blood. The receptors here all came from a woman between 55 and 75 years old with active or convalescent COVID-19.

The gene calls are TRBV10-1 and TRBJ2-2; D possibly corresponds to TRBD1 (6 bases). The CDR3 consists of 14 residues. The V gene lost 2 bases and the J gene lost 6 bases, with 10 bases spanning the gap. The germline CDR1 and CDR2 sequences are WNHNN and SYGVQD (reference sequence). The CDR3 nucleotides read TGCGCCAGCAGTGAGGGGGGCGCGGCCGGGGAGCTGTTTTTT. Translated: CASSEGGAAGELFF.

This clone was observed once. As DNA, the CDR3 is TGTGCTAGTGGTTTAAGTTCCGGGGTTAACACCGGGGAGCTGTTTTTT. Protein product: CASGLSSGVNTGELFF. The chain couples TRBV12-5 to TRBJ2-2; weak D call: TRBD2 (5 bases). V lost 3 bases and J lost 2, with 13 bases in between. The CDR3 has 16 amino acids. Germline lookup yields CDR1 LGHNT and CDR2 FRNRAP.

The chain carries TRBV10-3 and TRBJ1-5; 7 bases fit TRBD1. Germline assignment: CDR1 ENHRY and CDR2 SYGVKD. Trimming took 4 bases from V and 5 from J; bases not matched to a gene: 8. The CDR3 covers 15 residues. CDR3 DNA: TGTGCCATCAGTGGGAGGGACAGTCCAGATCAGCCCCAGCATTTT. Protein product: CAISGRDSPDQPQHF.

There are a few counts of this clone. The V gene is TRBV16, the J gene TRBJ1-3, with D unresolved. V gave up 4 bases and J gave up 0 bases, with 10 bases separating them. Germline CDR1 is KGHSY and CDR2 is FQNENV. The CDR3 runs 15 residues. CDR3 residues: CASSPRSPSGNTIYF. The CDR3 DNA follows: TGTGCCAGCAGCCCCAGGTCCCCCTCTGGAAACACCATATATTTT.

CDR3 nucleotide sequence: TGTGCCAGCAGCTTAACCGCGACAGGGTACTACGAGCAGTACTTC. This translates into CASSLTATGYYEQYF. The chain employs TRBV7-2 and TRBJ2-7; 7 positions agree with TRBD1. Germline trimming cut 2 bases from V and 3 bases from J; bases unmatched to any gene: 7. The CDR3 contains 15 residues. CDR1 SGHTA and CDR2 FQGNSA come from the germline V gene.

Concerning this clone: The same CDR3 is also encoded by other DNA sequences in this sample. V usage is TRBV5-4 and J usage is TRBJ2-7, with 13 bases fitting TRBD2. Germline V gene data show CDR1 as SGHNT and CDR2 as YYREEE (reference sequence). Trimming took 4 bases from V and 2 from J; bases not matched to a gene: 3. The CDR3 extends over 15 amino acids. CDR3 sequence (DNA): TGTGCCAGCAGCGTTACTAGCGGGGGGGCCTACGAGCAGTACTTC. This translates into CASSVTSGGAYEQYF.

J is TRBJ1-3 and V is TRBV29-1; D not resolved. Looked up from germline, CDR1 is SQVTM and CDR2 is ANQGSEA. V gave up 3 bases and J gave up 0 bases, with 9 bases separating them. The CDR3 sequence is 14 residues long. CDR3 sequence: CSVDENTSGNTIYF. The CDR3 coding sequence is TGCAGCGTTGATGAGAATACCTCTGGAAACACCATATATTTT.

The V call is TRBV9, the J call TRBJ2-1; 8 positions match TRBD2. Per germline, CDR1 SGDLS and CDR2 YYNGEE. The CDR3 contains 17 residues. V lost 4 bases to trimming and J lost 2 bases; unmatched junction nucleotides: 11. CDR3 residues: CASSSLRVGGAYNEQFF. CDR3 coding DNA: TGTGCCAGCAGCTCGCTACGGGTCGGGGGGGCCTACAATGAGCAGTTCTTC.

The rearrangement links TRBV5-1 to TRBJ2-5; 10 nucleotides agree with TRBD1. The germline gives CDR1 SGHRS, CDR2 YFSETQ. V lost 4 bases to trimming and J lost 4 bases; unmatched junction nucleotides: 7. The CDR3 extends over 15 amino acids. In DNA form, the CDR3 reads TGCGCCAGCAGCCCCGGGACAGGGGTACGAGAGACCCAGTACTTC. Translated, it gives CASSPGTGVRETQYF.

With respect to this clone: Within the sample, other DNA sequences also encode this same CDR3. The genes are TRBV10-3 and TRBJ2-1; D is perhaps TRBD2 (6 bases). V dropped 0 bases and J dropped 0 bases, with 6 bases sitting between them. There are 15 residues in the CDR3. Germline loops: CDR1 ENHRY, CDR2 SYGVKD. Here the CDR3 reads CAISESRDSYNEQFF. The CDR3 DNA is TGTGCCATCAGTGAGTCGCGGGACTCCTACAATGAGCAGTTCTTC.

This chain uses TRBV4-3 with TRBJ2-3; 11 bases fit TRBD2. This CDR3 is 16 amino acids long. The V gene end was trimmed by 3 bases and the J gene end by 5 bases; junction bases not matched to a gene: 7. Germline V lookup: CDR1 LGHNA, CDR2 YSLEER. The CDR3 loop reads CASSQATSGAVDTQYF. The CDR3 DNA is TGCGCCAGCAGCCAGGCGACTAGCGGGGCGGTAGATACGCAGTATTTT.

The chain links TRBV7-2 to TRBJ2-5; D uncertain. Germline V lookup: CDR1 SGHTA, CDR2 FQGNSA. The CDR3 is made up of 13 amino acids. The V and J ends lost 1 base and 3 bases respectively, with 6 bases between them. CDR3 DNA sequence: TGTGCCAGCAGCTTAGTAGAGGAAGAGACCCAGTACTTC. The encoded protein is CASSLVEEETQYF.

The chain joins TRBV12-3 or TRBV12-4 to TRBJ1-2; tentative D call: TRBD1 (6 bases). V was cut by 3 bases and J by 8 bases, with 10 bases left in between. The CDR3 sequence is 12 residues long. The CDR3 region is CASSFAGVGYTF. The CDR3 DNA sequence: TGTGCCAGCAGTTTCGCAGGGGTGGGCTACACCTTC.

The J gene is TRBJ1-6, the V gene TRBV6-5, with D unresolved. Germline values: CDR1 MNHEY, CDR2 SVGAGI. Trimming took off 8 bases at V and 6 bases at J, with 17 bases between the two ends. The CDR3 totals 15 residues. The CDR3 coding sequence is TGTGCCAGCCGGAAGTCGGGTCTATCTAATTCACCCCTCCACTTT. Translating it yields CASRKSGLSNSPLHF.

This chain joins TRBV7-2 and TRBJ2-6; 11 bases are shared with TRBD1. With V trimmed by 7 bases and J by 2 bases, 4 bases remained unmatched. The CDR3 is 16 residues long. Germline CDR1 and CDR2: SGHTA and FQGNSA. The CDR3 DNA reads TGTGCCAGCACCGGGACAGGGGGAGCTGGGGCCAACGTCCTGACTTTC. Translated, it gives CASTGTGGAGANVLTF.

This clone was picked up one time. The CDR3, as DNA: TGTGCCAGCTCTACCAGGAACACCGGGGAGCTGTTTTTT. This encodes CASSTRNTGELFF. The rearrangement joins TRBV18 to TRBJ2-2; D uncertain. This CDR3 contains 13 residues. The V end lost 6 bases, the J end lost 1 base, and 6 bases lay between the germline ends. Germline CDR1 KGHSH, CDR2 LQKENI.

This clone was recorded a few times. This chain uses TRBV30 with TRBJ1-3, with TRBD1 as a possible D gene (5 bases). This CDR3 spans 14 amino acids. Germline V gene data show CDR1 as GTSNPN and CDR2 as SVGIG (reference sequence). In nucleotides, the CDR3 is TGTGGCCTGGAGTCCCAGGGCACAGGAAACACCATATATTTT. Translation: CGLESQGTGNTIYF.

V usage is TRBV7-9 and J usage is TRBJ1-3; D not certain. V lost 5 bases and J lost 4, with 9 bases in between. The CDR3 covers 13 residues. Germline CDR1 reads SEHNR; CDR2 reads FQNEAQ (reference sequence). This CDR3 is CASSAGNGNTIYF. For the CDR3, the DNA is TGTGCCAGCAGCGCCGGGAACGGAAACACCATATATTTT.

J is TRBJ2-5 and V is TRBV11-1; D may be TRBD1 (6 bases). Germline loops: CDR1 SGHAT, CDR2 FQDESV (reference sequence). V lost 3 bases to trimming and J lost 0 bases, with 8 bases between them. The CDR3 contains 14 residues. The CDR3 sequence is CASSFGQHQETQYF. The CDR3 DNA is TGTGCCAGCAGCTTCGGACAGCACCAAGAGACCCAGTACTTC.

The chain couples TRBV7-8 to TRBJ1-2; a weak D match, TRBD1 (5 bases). The CDR3 loop spans 19 amino acids. CDR1 is SGHVS, CDR2 FQNEAQ, per germline. Trimming removed 4 bases from V and 3 bases from J, with 27 bases in between. The CDR3 nucleotides are TGTGCCAGCAGCTCGCATTTATATCCGTACCTCGACAGCTACTATGGCTACACCTTC. It specifies CASSSHLYPYLDSYYGYTF.

The rearrangement joins TRBV7-6 to TRBJ1-4, with a weak D call TRBD1 (5 bases). Per germline, CDR1 SGHVS and CDR2 FNYEAQ. V lost 5 bases and J 8 bases, leaving 18 bases between the germline ends. CDR3 length equals 15 residues. CDR3 in amino acids: CASSDPHRGEEKLFF. CDR3 coding DNA: TGTGCCAGCAGCGACCCCCACCGGGGGGAAGAAAAACTGTTTTTT.

The CDR3 nucleotides are TGTGCCAGCTCATCTCGGACAGTGGGCACTGAAGCTTTCTTT. It yields the protein CASSSRTVGTEAFF. The chain employs TRBV18 and TRBJ1-1; D is possibly TRBD1 (6 bases). The germline CDR1 and CDR2 sequences are KGHSH and LQKENI. CDR3 size: 14 residues. The V end lost 5 bases, the J end lost 4 bases, and 14 bases lay between the germline ends.

The gene calls are TRBV10-3 and TRBJ1-2; D not certain. CDR3 length: 13 amino acids. With 8 bases removed from V and 8 bases from J, the gap between germline ends came to 18 bases. Germline CDR1 is ENHRY and CDR2 is SYGVKD. This CDR3 is CAIQTGIGDGYTF. DNA for the CDR3: TGTGCCATCCAGACGGGGATCGGAGACGGCTACACCTTC.

The rearrangement uses TRBV5-4 and TRBJ1-2, with D perhaps matching TRBD1 (6 bases). Looked up from germline, CDR1 is SGHNT and CDR2 is YYREEE (reference sequence). Between the trimmed V and J ends, which lost 6 bases and 0 bases, there was a span of 15 bases. The CDR3 covers 15 residues. This CDR3 reads CASTQNPGANYGYTF. The CDR3 bases are TGTGCCAGCACCCAAAATCCAGGGGCTAACTATGGCTACACCTTC.

This clone showed up just a few times. V is TRBV19 and J is TRBJ1-6, with 7 bases lining up with TRBD1. From germline, CDR1 is LNHDA and CDR2 SQIVND (reference sequence). Trimming at V came to 5 bases and at J to 14 bases, leaving 9 bases not matched to a gene. The length of the CDR3 is 13 residues. The CDR3 loop reads CASSRRQGETLHF. In DNA, the CDR3 is TGTGCCAGTAGTCGTCGACAGGGCGAGACCCTCCACTTT.

The rearrangement joins TRBV6-2 or TRBV6-3 to TRBJ1-2; no firm D call. The germline gives CDR1 MNHEY, CDR2 SVGEGT. CDR3 size: 13 residues. V gave up 6 bases and J gave up 4 bases, with 12 bases separating them. The CDR3 loop reads CASSGGFPYGYTF. Here the CDR3 DNA reads TGTGCCAGCAGCGGAGGTTTTCCCTATGGCTACACCTTC.

The chain combines TRBV7-2 with TRBJ2-3, with 10 bases matching TRBD2. This CDR3 has 16 amino acids. The trim removed 1 base at V and 2 bases at J, leaving 3 bases unmatched. Germline V gene lookup returns CDR1 SGHTA and CDR2 FQGNSA. The CDR3 nucleotides are TGTGCCAGCAGCTTAGTCCTAGCGGGGGCCACAGATACGCAGTATTTT. It yields the protein CASSLVLAGATDTQYF.

The chain carries TRBV7-9 and TRBJ1-1; tentative D call: TRBD1 (5 bases). The CDR3 spans 13 residues. Germline V lookup: CDR1 SEHNR, CDR2 FQNEAQ (reference sequence). The ends were cut back, 4 bases at V and 4 bases at J, with 10 bases in the middle. The CDR3 loop reads CASSSSGGTEAFF. CDR3 DNA sequence: TGTGCCAGCAGCTCCTCGGGGGGCACTGAAGCTTTCTTT. The full variable domain, rest sourced from reference TRBV7-9 and TRBJ1-1, is DTGVSQNPRHKITKRGQNVTFRCDPISEHNRLYWYRQTLGQGPEFLTYFQNEAQLEKSRLLSDRFSAERPKGSFSTLEIQRTEQGDSAMYLCASSSSGGTEAFFGQGTRLTVV.

This clone was counted only a few times. The chain joins TRBV3-1 (or the pseudogene TRBV3-2) to TRBJ2-1; TRBD2 might be the D (5 bases). CDR3 length: 16 amino acids. V lost 1 base and J lost 0, with 10 bases in between. CDR1 is LGHDT and CDR2 is YNNKEL in the germline V gene (reference sequence). In nucleotides, the CDR3 is TGTGCCAGCAGCCAAGGGACTTACAGCTCCTACAATGAGCAGTTCTTC. Translation: CASSQGTYSSYNEQFF.